A selection of T cell receptor beta chains follows, all from one sample in a study of blood T cell repertoires in COVID-19. The data were produced by immunoSEQ multiplex PCR, yet TCRdb's version contains in-frame clones alone and is incomplete. The sample lists about 480,000 clones; approximately 88% were seen once. Input material: peripheral blood. These receptors were obtained from a woman between 50 and 59 years old with COVID-19, enrolled during active disease. Both conserved end residues are part of each CDR3. D genes are given only for firm matches. Rows may omit the clone size; those that give it use once, few, many or a size class.

D gene: TRBD1; V gene: TRBV3-1/TRBV3-2; J gene: TRBJ2-1; clone size: .; CDR3 protein: CASSRDRDNEQFF; CDR3 DNA: TGTGCCAGCAGCCGGGACAGGGACAATGAGCAGTTCTTC
D gene: .; V gene: TRBV30; J gene: TRBJ1-1; clone size: .; CDR3 protein: CAWSTSGGQTEAFF; CDR3 DNA: TGTGCCTGGAGTACTTCGGGGGGCCAGACTGAAGCTTTCTTT
D gene: .; V gene: TRBV6-6; J gene: TRBJ1-1; clone size: once; CDR3 protein: CASRTDRTAFF; CDR3 DNA: TGTGCCAGCAGGACCGACAGAACGGCTTTCTTT
D gene: .; V gene: TRBV10-3; J gene: TRBJ1-2; clone size: .; CDR3 protein: CAISGGLNYGYTF; CDR3 DNA: TGTGCCATCAGTGGAGGACTTAACTATGGCTACACCTTC
D gene: .; V gene: TRBV6-5; J gene: TRBJ1-2; clone size: .; CDR3 protein: CASSYTGGSSYTF; CDR3 DNA: TGTGCCAGCAGCTACACGGGGGGTTCTAGCTACACCTTC
D gene: .; V gene: TRBV3-1/TRBV3-2; J gene: TRBJ2-2; clone size: .; CDR3 protein: CASSQRMVSEELFF; CDR3 DNA: TGTGCCAGCAGCCAGCGGATGGTGTCGGAGGAGCTGTTTTTT
D gene: TRBD2; V gene: TRBV28; J gene: TRBJ2-1; clone size: .; CDR3 protein: CASSLSRVAGAREQFF; CDR3 DNA: TGTGCCAGCAGTTTATCACGGGTAGCGGGGGCGCGCGAGCAGTTCTTC
D gene: TRBD2; V gene: TRBV10-3; J gene: TRBJ2-1; clone size: .; CDR3 protein: CAISEVSSGGGEQFF; CDR3 DNA: TGTGCCATCAGTGAAGTTTCTAGCGGGGGGGGTGAGCAGTTCTTC
D gene: .; V gene: TRBV2; J gene: TRBJ1-4; clone size: .; CDR3 protein: CASQPTATNEKLFF; CDR3 DNA: TGTGCCAGCCAACCCACAGCAACTAATGAAAAACTGTTTTTT
D gene: .; V gene: TRBV5-1; J gene: TRBJ2-3; clone size: .; CDR3 protein: CASSLGHGDTQYF; CDR3 DNA: TGCGCCAGCAGCCTTGGCCACGGGGATACGCAGTATTTT
D gene: .; V gene: TRBV4-1; J gene: TRBJ2-3; clone size: .; CDR3 protein: CASSQAPQSDTQYF; CDR3 DNA: TGCGCCAGCAGCCAAGCTCCGCAGTCAGATACGCAGTATTTT
D gene: TRBD1; V gene: TRBV4-1; J gene: TRBJ1-1; clone size: .; CDR3 protein: CASSDRGLNTEAFF; CDR3 DNA: TGCGCCAGCAGCGACAGGGGCCTTAACACTGAAGCTTTCTTT
D gene: .; V gene: TRBV6-4; J gene: TRBJ1-5; clone size: once; CDR3 protein: CASSDPPNTRTVSNQPQHF; CDR3 DNA: TGTGCCAGCAGTGACCCGCCAAATACAAGGACTGTTAGCAATCAGCCCCAGCATTTT
D gene: .; V gene: TRBV19; J gene: TRBJ1-1; clone size: .; CDR3 protein: CAIRRGTEAFF; CDR3 DNA: TGTGCCATCAGACGGGGTACTGAAGCTTTCTTT
D gene: TRBD2; V gene: TRBV6-2/TRBV6-3; J gene: TRBJ2-1; clone size: .; CDR3 protein: CASSYAGGSYNEQFF; CDR3 DNA: TGTGCCAGCAGTTATGCGGGGGGCTCCTACAATGAGCAGTTCTTC
D gene: TRBD1; V gene: TRBV15; J gene: TRBJ1-5; clone size: .; CDR3 protein: CATSGGQGRSNQPQHF; CDR3 DNA: TGTGCCACCAGCGGGGGACAGGGGCGGAGCAATCAGCCCCAGCATTTT
D gene: TRBD2; V gene: TRBV7-8; J gene: TRBJ2-7; clone size: .; CDR3 protein: CASSFSAGAAYEQYF; CDR3 DNA: TGTGCCAGCAGCTTTTCAGCGGGGGCGGCCTACGAGCAGTACTTC
D gene: .; V gene: TRBV5-1; J gene: TRBJ2-3; clone size: .; CDR3 protein: CASSLEWGGAGGTDTQYF; CDR3 DNA: TGCGCCAGCAGCTTGGAATGGGGAGGGGCAGGGGGCACAGATACGCAGTATTTT
D gene: .; V gene: TRBV27; J gene: TRBJ2-7; clone size: .; CDR3 protein: CASMINRNSGEQYF; CDR3 DNA: TGTGCCAGCATGATAAACAGGAACTCTGGGGAGCAGTACTTC
D gene: TRBD2; V gene: TRBV5-4; J gene: TRBJ2-2; clone size: once; CDR3 protein: CASSPPILTGGSTGELFF; CDR3 DNA: TGTGCCAGCAGCCCACCTATTCTGACGGGAGGAAGCACCGGGGAGCTGTTTTTT
D gene: .; V gene: TRBV11-3; J gene: TRBJ2-3; clone size: once; CDR3 protein: CASSPDRFSTDTQYF; CDR3 DNA: TGTGCCAGCAGCCCCGACAGGTTCAGCACAGATACGCAGTATTTT
D gene: TRBD2; V gene: TRBV4-2; J gene: TRBJ2-1; clone size: .; CDR3 protein: CASSQGTSGGSSYNEQFF; CDR3 DNA: TGTGCCAGCAGCCAAGGGACTAGCGGGGGAAGCTCCTACAATGAGCAGTTCTTC
D gene: TRBD2; V gene: TRBV6-1; J gene: TRBJ2-7; clone size: few; CDR3 protein: CASSEAVSGGLYRGEQYF; CDR3 DNA: TGTGCCAGCAGTGAAGCCGTCAGCGGGGGGCTCTACCGGGGCGAGCAGTACTTC
D gene: .; V gene: TRBV12-3/TRBV12-4; J gene: TRBJ2-3; clone size: .; CDR3 protein: CASSPGRGTQYF; CDR3 DNA: TGTGCCAGCAGTCCCGGTCGCGGCACGCAGTATTTT
D gene: .; V gene: TRBV6-1; J gene: TRBJ1-5; clone size: .; CDR3 protein: CASSEGPQPRSSNQPQHF; CDR3 DNA: TGTGCCAGCAGTGAAGGGCCCCAACCGCGGAGTTCAAATCAGCCCCAGCATTTT
D gene: TRBD1; V gene: TRBV30; J gene: TRBJ1-5; clone size: .; CDR3 protein: CAWSGRDRGPLSNQPQHF; CDR3 DNA: TGTGCCTGGAGTGGAAGGGACAGGGGGCCTTTGAGCAATCAGCCCCAGCATTTT
D gene: .; V gene: TRBV9; J gene: TRBJ1-6; clone size: few; CDR3 protein: CASSVREGGNSPLHF; CDR3 DNA: TGTGCCAGCAGCGTTCGGGAGGGGGGTAATTCACCCCTCCACTTT